Detailed here is one TCR beta chain. Its specificity is unknown. This entry is derived from a study of neoadjuvant nivolumab and ipilimumab in lung cancer. Method: immunoSEQ multiplex PCR; TCRdb's copy keeps in-frame clones and lacks some. Among tens of thousands of clones listed, 82% were seen once. Study-level results: Pretherapy blood TCR richness correlated positively with resected tumor richness. Compared with tumor-adjacent uninvolved lung, resected tumors showed greater richness and clonality.

The material sequenced was peripheral blood, taken before neoadjuvant nivolumab, alone or with ipilimumab. The receptor was isolated from an adult with non-small cell lung cancer.

CDR3 residues: CASSPLSGGSNQPQHF. The CDR3 bases are TGTGCCAGCTCACCTTTGAGCGGGGGTAGCAATCAGCCCCAGCATTTT. The chain has TRBV18 and TRBJ1-5, with D possibly matching TRBD1 (5 bases). Trimming pared 3 bases from V and 0 bases from J, leaving 12 bases between. Germline V gene data show CDR1 as KGHSH and CDR2 as LQKENI. This CDR3 has 16 residues.